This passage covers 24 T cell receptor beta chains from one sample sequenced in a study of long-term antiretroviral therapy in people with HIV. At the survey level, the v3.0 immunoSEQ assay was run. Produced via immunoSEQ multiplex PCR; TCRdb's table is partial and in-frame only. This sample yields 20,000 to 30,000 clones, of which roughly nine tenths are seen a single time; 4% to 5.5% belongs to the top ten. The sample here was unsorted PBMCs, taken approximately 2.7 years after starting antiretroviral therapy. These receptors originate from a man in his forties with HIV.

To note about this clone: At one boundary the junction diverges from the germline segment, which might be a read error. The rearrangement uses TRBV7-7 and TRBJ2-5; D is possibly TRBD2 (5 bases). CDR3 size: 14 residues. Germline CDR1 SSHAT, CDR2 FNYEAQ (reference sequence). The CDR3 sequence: CASSPERAQETQYF. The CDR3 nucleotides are TGTGCTAGCAGCCCTGAGAGGGCCCAAGAGACCCAGTACTTC.

CDR3 in DNA: TGTGCCAGCAGCAAAGGGGGGACACACATCTATGGCTACACCTTC. Amino acids: CASSKGGTHIYGYTF. The chain links TRBV21-1 to TRBJ1-2; the table's D call, TRBD1, has no DNA check behind it. TRBV21-1 is flagged as a pseudogene. The CDR3 runs to 15 residues.

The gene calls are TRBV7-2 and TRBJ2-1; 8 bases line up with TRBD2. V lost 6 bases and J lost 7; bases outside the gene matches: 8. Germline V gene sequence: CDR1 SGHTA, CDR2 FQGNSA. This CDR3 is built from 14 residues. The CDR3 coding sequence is TGTGCCAGCAGTAGAGCGGGAGCGGGAAATGAGCAGTTCTTC. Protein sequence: CASSRAGAGNEQFF.

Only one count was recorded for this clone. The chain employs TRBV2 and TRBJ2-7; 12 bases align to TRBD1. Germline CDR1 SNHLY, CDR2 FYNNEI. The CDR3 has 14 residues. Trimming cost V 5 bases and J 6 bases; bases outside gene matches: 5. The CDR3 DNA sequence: TGTGCCAGCAGTACCCAGGGACAGGGGGCCGAGCAGTACTTC. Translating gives CASSTQGQGAEQYF.

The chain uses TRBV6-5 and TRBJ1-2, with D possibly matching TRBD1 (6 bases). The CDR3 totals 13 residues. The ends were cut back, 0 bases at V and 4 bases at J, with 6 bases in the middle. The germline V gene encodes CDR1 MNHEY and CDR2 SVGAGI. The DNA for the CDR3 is TGTGCCAGCAGTTACTCAGGGGGCTATGGCTACACCTTC. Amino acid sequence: CASSYSGGYGYTF.

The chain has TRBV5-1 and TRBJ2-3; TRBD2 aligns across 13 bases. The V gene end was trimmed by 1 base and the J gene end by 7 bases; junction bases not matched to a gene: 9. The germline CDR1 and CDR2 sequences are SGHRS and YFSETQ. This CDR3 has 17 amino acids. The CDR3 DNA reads TGCGCCAGCAGCTTGCCCGGACTAGCGGGAGAAGGGAATACGCAGTATTTT. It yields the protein CASSLPGLAGEGNTQYF. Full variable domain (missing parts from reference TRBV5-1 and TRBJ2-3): KAGVTQTPRYLIKTRGQQVTLSCSPISGHRSVSWYQQTPGQGLQFLFEYFSETQRNKGNFPGRFSGRQFSNSRSEMNVSTLELGDSALYLCASSLPGLAGEGNTQYFGPGTRLTVL.

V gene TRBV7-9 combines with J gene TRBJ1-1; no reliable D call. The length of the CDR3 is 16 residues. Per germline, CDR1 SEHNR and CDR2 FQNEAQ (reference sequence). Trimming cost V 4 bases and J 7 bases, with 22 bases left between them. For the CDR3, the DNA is TGTGCCAGCAGCTCACTAAAAACGGGTGTTCCAAGTGAAGCTTTCTTT. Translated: CASSSLKTGVPSEAFF.

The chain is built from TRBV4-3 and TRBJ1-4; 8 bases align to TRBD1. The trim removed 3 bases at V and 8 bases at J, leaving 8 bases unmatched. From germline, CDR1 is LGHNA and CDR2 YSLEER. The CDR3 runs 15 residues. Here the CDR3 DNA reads TGCGCCAGCAGCCATTCTACAGGGGGAGACGAAAAACTGTTTTTT. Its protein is CASSHSTGGDEKLFF.

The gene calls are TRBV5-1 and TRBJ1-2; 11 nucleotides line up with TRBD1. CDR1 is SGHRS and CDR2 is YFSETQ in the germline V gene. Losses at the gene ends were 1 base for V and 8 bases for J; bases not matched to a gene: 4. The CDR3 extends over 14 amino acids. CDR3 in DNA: TGCGCCAGCAGCTTGCGGACAGGGGGCGACGGCTACACCTTC. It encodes CASSLRTGGDGYTF.

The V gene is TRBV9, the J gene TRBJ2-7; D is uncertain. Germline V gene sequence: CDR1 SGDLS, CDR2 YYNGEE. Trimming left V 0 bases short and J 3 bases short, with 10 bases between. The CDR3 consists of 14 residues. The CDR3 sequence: CASSVGDPDYEQYF. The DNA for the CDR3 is TGTGCCAGCAGCGTAGGAGATCCAGACTACGAGCAGTACTTC.

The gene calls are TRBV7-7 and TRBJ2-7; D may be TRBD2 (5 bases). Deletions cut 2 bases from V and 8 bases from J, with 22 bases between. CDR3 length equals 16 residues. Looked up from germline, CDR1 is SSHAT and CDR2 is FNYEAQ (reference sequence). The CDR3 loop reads CASSLLPWRPPSQQYF. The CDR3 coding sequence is TGTGCCAGCAGCTTACTTCCCTGGAGGCCGCCGTCTCAGCAGTACTTC. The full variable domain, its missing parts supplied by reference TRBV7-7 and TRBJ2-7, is GAGVSQSPRYKVTKRGQDVTLRCDPISSHATLYWYQQALGQGPEFLTYFNYEAQPDKSGLPSDRFSAERPEGSISTLTIQRTEQRDSAMYRCASSLLPWRPPSQQYFGPGTRLTVT.

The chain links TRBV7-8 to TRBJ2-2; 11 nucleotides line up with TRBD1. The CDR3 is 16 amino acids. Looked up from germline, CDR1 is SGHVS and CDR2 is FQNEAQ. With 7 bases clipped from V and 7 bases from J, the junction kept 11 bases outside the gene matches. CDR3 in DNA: TGTGCCAGCACCCACGGACAGGGGGCTTTAATCGGGGAGCTGTTTTTT. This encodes CASTHGQGALIGELFF.

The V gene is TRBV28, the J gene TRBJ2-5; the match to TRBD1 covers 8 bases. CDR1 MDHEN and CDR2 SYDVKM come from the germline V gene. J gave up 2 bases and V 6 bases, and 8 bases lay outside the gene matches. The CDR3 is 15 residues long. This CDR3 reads CASSLPGTGQETQYF. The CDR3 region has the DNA TGTGCCAGCAGCCTACCCGGGACAGGTCAAGAGACCCAGTACTTC. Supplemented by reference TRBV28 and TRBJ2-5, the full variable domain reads DVKVTQSSRYLVKRTGEKVFLECVQDMDHENMFWYRQDPGLGLRLIYFSYDVKMKEKGDIPEGYSVSREKKERFSLILESASTNQTSMYLCASSLPGTGQETQYFGPGTRLLVL.

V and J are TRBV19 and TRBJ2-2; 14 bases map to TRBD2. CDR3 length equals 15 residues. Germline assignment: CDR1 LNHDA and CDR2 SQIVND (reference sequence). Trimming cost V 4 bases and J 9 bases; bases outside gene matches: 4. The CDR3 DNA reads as TGTGCCAGTAGTACCGGGACTAGCGGGAGAAGGGAGCTGTTTTTT. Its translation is CASSTGTSGRRELFF.

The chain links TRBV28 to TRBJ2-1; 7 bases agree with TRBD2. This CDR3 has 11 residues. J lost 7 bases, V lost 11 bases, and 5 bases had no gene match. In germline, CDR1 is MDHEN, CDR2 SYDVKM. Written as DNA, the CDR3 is TGTGCCGCACCGGGAGGTAATGAGCAGTTCTTC. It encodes CAAPGGNEQFF.

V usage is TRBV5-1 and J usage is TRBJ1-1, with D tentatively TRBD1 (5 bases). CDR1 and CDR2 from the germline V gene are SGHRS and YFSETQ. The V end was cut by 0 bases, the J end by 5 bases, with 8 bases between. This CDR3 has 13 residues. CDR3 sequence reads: CASSLGGVTEAFF. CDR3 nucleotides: TGCGCCAGCAGCTTGGGAGGGGTAACTGAAGCTTTCTTT.

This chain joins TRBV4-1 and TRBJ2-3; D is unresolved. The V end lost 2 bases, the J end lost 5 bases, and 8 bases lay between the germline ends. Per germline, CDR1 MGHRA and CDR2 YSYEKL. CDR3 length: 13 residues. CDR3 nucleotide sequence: TGCGCCAGCAGCCAAATAGCTGGAGATACGCAGTATTTT. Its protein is CASSQIAGDTQYF.

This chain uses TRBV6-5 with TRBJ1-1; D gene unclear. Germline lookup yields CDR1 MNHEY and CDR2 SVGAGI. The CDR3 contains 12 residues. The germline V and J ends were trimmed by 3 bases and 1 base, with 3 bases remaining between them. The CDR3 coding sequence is TGTGCCAGCAGTTATCGGAACACTGAAGCTTTCTTT. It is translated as CASSYRNTEAFF.

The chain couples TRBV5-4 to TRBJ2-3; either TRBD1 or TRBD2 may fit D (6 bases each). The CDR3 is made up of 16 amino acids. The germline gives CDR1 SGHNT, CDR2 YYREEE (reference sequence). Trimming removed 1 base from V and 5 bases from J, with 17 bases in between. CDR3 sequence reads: CASSLSQGRLGDTQYF. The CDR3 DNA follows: TGTGCCAGCAGCTTGTCCCAGGGGAGGTTAGGAGATACGCAGTATTTT.

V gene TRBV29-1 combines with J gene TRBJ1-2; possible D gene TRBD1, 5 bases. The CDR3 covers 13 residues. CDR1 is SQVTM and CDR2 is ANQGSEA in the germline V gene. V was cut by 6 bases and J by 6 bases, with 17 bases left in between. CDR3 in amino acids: CSVPTSGPHGYTF. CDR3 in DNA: TGCAGCGTCCCTACCTCGGGACCCCATGGCTACACCTTC.

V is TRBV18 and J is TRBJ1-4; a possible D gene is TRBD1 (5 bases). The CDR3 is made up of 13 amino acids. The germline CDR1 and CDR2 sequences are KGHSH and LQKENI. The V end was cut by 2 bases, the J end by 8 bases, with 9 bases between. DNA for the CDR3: TGTGCCAGCTCACCAGGGACTCAGGAAAAACTGTTTTTT. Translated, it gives CASSPGTQEKLFF.

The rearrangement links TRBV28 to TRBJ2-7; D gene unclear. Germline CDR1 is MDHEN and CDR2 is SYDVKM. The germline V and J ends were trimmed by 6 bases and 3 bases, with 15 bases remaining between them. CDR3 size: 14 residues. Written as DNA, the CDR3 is TGTGCCAGCAGCTACAGTGTCACCATCTACGAGCAGTACTTC. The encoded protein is CASSYSVTIYEQYF.

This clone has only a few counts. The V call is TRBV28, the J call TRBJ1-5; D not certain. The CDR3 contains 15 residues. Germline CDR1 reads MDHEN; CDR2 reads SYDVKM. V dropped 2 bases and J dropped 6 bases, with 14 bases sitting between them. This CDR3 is CASSLGGVLSQPQHF. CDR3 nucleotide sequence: TGTGCCAGCAGTTTAGGTGGGGTCTTGAGTCAGCCCCAGCATTTT.

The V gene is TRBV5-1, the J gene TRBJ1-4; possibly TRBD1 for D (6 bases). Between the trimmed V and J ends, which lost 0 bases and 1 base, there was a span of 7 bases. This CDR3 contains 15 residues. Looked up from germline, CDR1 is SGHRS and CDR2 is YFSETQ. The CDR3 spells CASSLEGGTNEKLFF. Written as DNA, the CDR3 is TGCGCCAGCAGCTTGGAAGGGGGAACTAATGAAAAACTGTTTTTT.